This T cell receptor (beta chain) was recovered during a study of T cells after yellow fever vaccination. Study information: When fractions had low cell numbers, they were prepared with SMART-Seq v4 Ultra Low Input.

They built TCR cDNA with 5'RACE template switching, a step that put in a universal primer site and UMIs. TCRdb redid the calling of the 5' RACE reads with MiXCR, one entry per CDR3 protein. Of roughly 68,000 distinct CDR3 sequences in the sample, over 6.5% were seen once. General observations from the study: Re-detected after boosting: most primary clones, around 97% of CD4 and about 85% of CD8. Though weaker, the secondary response peaked faster, on day 5 versus 15.

This clonotype has ten or more counts. Its target is not known. The starting material was CD8+ T cells sorted from PBMCs, obtained 35 to 50 days after the first yellow fever vaccination. The source is a man aged 18 to 30 who received the YFV17D yellow fever vaccine.

CDR3 residues: CSVELGGRVDTEAFF. The CDR3 DNA follows: TGCAGCGTTGAATTAGGGGGGAGGGTTGACACTGAAGCTTTCTTT. V usage is TRBV29-1 and J usage is TRBJ1-1; D is perhaps TRBD1 (6 bases). The germline V and J ends were trimmed by 2 bases and 3 bases, with 16 bases remaining between them. This CDR3 contains 15 residues. CDR1 and CDR2 from the germline V gene are SQVTM and ANQGSEA. The entire variable domain, with the rest obtained from reference TRBV29-1 and TRBJ1-1, is as follows: SAVISQKPSRDICQRGTSLTIQCQVDSQVTMMFWYRQQPGQSLTLIATANQGSEATYESGFVIDKFPISRPNLTFSTLTVSNMSPEDSSIYLCSVELGGRVDTEAFFGQGTRLTVV.